A selection of T cell receptor beta chains follows, all from one sample in a study of PD-1 blockade in mismatch repair-deficient tumors. Only in-frame clones appear in the TCRdb table, and some are missing; sequencing was by immunoSEQ multiplex PCR. This sample has over 100,000 clones, with 65% to 80% found just once. This specimen consisted of peripheral blood, obtained about 13 months after starting pembrolizumab. Every receptor here comes from an adult with mismatch repair-deficient cancer. Each CDR3 is given with its conserved first and last residue. Each record gives: CDR3 DNA, CDR3 protein, CDR3 length, J gene, D gene, clone size, V gene. D genes are given only for firm matches. Clone size, where shown, is once, few, many, or a class for clones that have expanded.

DNA: TGTGCCAGCAGCTGGCCCCTAGGTAGCGTTCTTGGGGCCAACGTCCTGACTTTC; CDR3: CASSWPLGSVLGANVLTF; length: 18; J: TRBJ2-6; D: -; size: -; V: TRBV7-2
DNA: TGCAGTGCTCCCTTTTGCCAGCCCCAGCATTTT; CDR3: CSAPFCQPQHF; length: 11; J: TRBJ1-5; D: -; size: -; V: TRBV20-1
DNA: TGTGCCACTAATCCGGGACAGAGCACTGAAGCTTTCTTT; CDR3: CATNPGQSTEAFF; length: 13; J: TRBJ1-1; D: TRBD1; size: few; V: TRBV10-3
DNA: TGTGCCAGCACCTCCGGGGACTACGAGCAGTACTTC; CDR3: CASTSGDYEQYF; length: 12; J: TRBJ2-7; D: -; size: -; V: TRBV19
DNA: TGTGCTAGTGGTTTGACCCCACAGGTGGGCCTCCAGTACTTC; CDR3: CASGLTPQVGLQYF; length: 14; J: TRBJ2-7; D: -; size: few; V: TRBV12-5
DNA: TGTGCCAGTAAAAAGACAGGGACTCATCAGCCCCAGCATTTT; CDR3: CASKKTGTHQPQHF; length: 14; J: TRBJ1-5; D: TRBD1; size: -; V: TRBV19
DNA: TGTGCCAGCACCCCTAGGACAGGGGTGAACACTGAAGCTTTCTTT; CDR3: CASTPRTGVNTEAFF; length: 15; J: TRBJ1-1; D: -; size: -; V: TRBV21-1
DNA: TGTGCCATCAGTGCGGGGAGCAATCAGCCCCAGCATTTT; CDR3: CAISAGSNQPQHF; length: 13; J: TRBJ1-5; D: -; size: -; V: TRBV10-3
DNA: TGTGCCAGCAGCCTCGGGACAGGGGTACGAGGCACTGAAGCTTTCTTT; CDR3: CASSLGTGVRGTEAFF; length: 16; J: TRBJ1-1; D: TRBD1; size: -; V: TRBV6-6
DNA: TGTGCCAGCGGGAACAGGGTCGGCTACACCTTC; CDR3: CASGNRVGYTF; length: 11; J: TRBJ1-2; D: -; size: few; V: TRBV28
DNA: TGCGCCAGCAGCCCCAGGGCTGGGACTAGCGGGAGGTCCGGCTCCTACAATGAGCAGTTCTTC; CDR3: CASSPRAGTSGRSGSYNEQFF; length: 21; J: TRBJ2-1; D: TRBD2; size: -; V: TRBV4-1
DNA: TGTGCCAGCAGCGTAGAACGAGGAACAGATACGCAGTATTTT; CDR3: CASSVERGTDTQYF; length: 14; J: TRBJ2-3; D: -; size: few; V: TRBV9
DNA: TGTGCCAGCAGTCCGAACAGGGGTATCTCCTACAATGAGCAGTTCTTC; CDR3: CASSPNRGISYNEQFF; length: 16; J: TRBJ2-1; D: TRBD1; size: -; V: TRBV27
DNA: TGTGCCAGCAGCCCACGGGACTTATCCTACAATGAGCAGTTCTTC; CDR3: CASSPRDLSYNEQFF; length: 15; J: TRBJ2-1; D: -; size: few; V: TRBV7-3
DNA: TGTGCCAGCAGCCAGGAGAATAGACCTAATTCACCCCTCCACTTT; CDR3: CASSQENRPNSPLHF; length: 15; J: TRBJ1-6; D: -; size: -; V: TRBV7-2
DNA: TGTGCCAGCAGCGTTCAGGGGGCGCAGAACTATGGCTACACCTTC; CDR3: CASSVQGAQNYGYTF; length: 15; J: TRBJ1-2; D: TRBD1; size: -; V: TRBV9
DNA: TGCGCCAGCAGCAACCAGGGTACTAACTATGGCTACACCTTC; CDR3: CASSNQGTNYGYTF; length: 14; J: TRBJ1-2; D: -; size: -; V: TRBV5-1
DNA: TGTGCCAGCAGCCGGGGGACAGGAACCTACGAGCAGTACTTC; CDR3: CASSRGTGTYEQYF; length: 14; J: TRBJ2-7; D: TRBD1; size: -; V: TRBV7-3
DNA: TGTGCCAGCAGGGTAGGACTAGCGGGATTCGGCGAGCAGTTCTTC; CDR3: CASRVGLAGFGEQFF; length: 15; J: TRBJ2-1; D: TRBD2; size: -; V: TRBV2
DNA: TGTGCCAGCTCGTCATCCGGGACAGGGACAGAGACCCAGTACTTC; CDR3: CASSSSGTGTETQYF; length: 15; J: TRBJ2-5; D: TRBD1; size: -; V: TRBV9
DNA: TGTGCCAGCAGTGACTCTACTAGCGGCTCCGGGGAGCTGTTTTTT; CDR3: CASSDSTSGSGELFF; length: 15; J: TRBJ2-2; D: TRBD2; size: -; V: TRBV6-4
DNA: TGCAGCGTGACCAGGATCCTTAACACCGGGGAGCTGTTTTTT; CDR3: CSVTRILNTGELFF; length: 14; J: TRBJ2-2; D: -; size: -; V: TRBV29-1
DNA: TGTGCCAGCAGTTACTCGGGGGTTGTGGATCAGCCCCAGCATTTT; CDR3: CASSYSGVVDQPQHF; length: 15; J: TRBJ1-5; D: -; size: -; V: TRBV6-5
DNA: TGTGCCAGCAGCCGGACTAGCGGGAGCGTGGATGAGCAGTTCTTC; CDR3: CASSRTSGSVDEQFF; length: 15; J: TRBJ2-1; D: TRBD2; size: -; V: TRBV7-9
DNA: TGTGCCAGCAGCCCCAGGACTAGCGCCGATCAAGAGACCCAGTACTTC; CDR3: CASSPRTSADQETQYF; length: 16; J: TRBJ2-5; D: TRBD2; size: once; V: TRBV11-3
DNA: TGTGCCAGCAGCTCGGGACTGGATGGCTACACCTTC; CDR3: CASSSGLDGYTF; length: 12; J: TRBJ1-2; D: -; size: few; V: TRBV7-3
DNA: TGCGCCAGCAGCCAAGAACGGCGAGAGCAGTTCTTC; CDR3: CASSQERREQFF; length: 12; J: TRBJ2-1; D: -; size: -; V: TRBV4-3
DNA: TGTGCCAGCAGCCTCGACCTGAGGACTCGCACAGATACGCAGTATTTT; CDR3: CASSLDLRTRTDTQYF; length: 16; J: TRBJ2-3; D: -; size: -; V: TRBV7-2
DNA: TGTGCCAGCTTTGGGCGGGAGCTGTTTTTT; CDR3: CASFGRELFF; length: 10; J: TRBJ2-2; D: -; size: -; V: TRBV10-3
DNA: TGTGCCAGTAGTTTCGGGATTAACTATGGCTACACCTTC; CDR3: CASSFGINYGYTF; length: 13; J: TRBJ1-2; D: -; size: -; V: TRBV19
DNA: TGTGCCAGTAGTACCCAAGGAGATCAGCCCCAGCATTTT; CDR3: CASSTQGDQPQHF; length: 13; J: TRBJ1-5; D: -; size: -; V: TRBV19
DNA: TGTGCCAGCAGTGAATATGCCCAGGGCTCCTACGAGCAGTACTTC; CDR3: CASSEYAQGSYEQYF; length: 15; J: TRBJ2-7; D: -; size: -; V: TRBV25-1
DNA: TGTGCCAGCAGTTACGGACAGGGGGCAGATACGCAGTATTTT; CDR3: CASSYGQGADTQYF; length: 14; J: TRBJ2-3; D: TRBD1; size: -; V: TRBV6-6
DNA: TGCGCCAGCAGCTTGGATGGGCAGCCGAACACCGGGGAGCTGTTTTTT; CDR3: CASSLDGQPNTGELFF; length: 16; J: TRBJ2-2; D: -; size: once; V: TRBV5-1
DNA: TGTGCCAGCACTATGGGGACGTCAGTCTACGAGCAGTACTTC; CDR3: CASTMGTSVYEQYF; length: 14; J: TRBJ2-7; D: -; size: -; V: TRBV6-1